A single sample is the source of the 13 T cell receptor beta chains below, sequenced in a study of CD8+ T cells in alopecia areata. Sequencing used cDNA as its template, made by extracting RNA and reverse transcribing it. Generated by immunoSEQ multiplex PCR, the TCRdb table keeps only in-frame clones and is missing some. The sample lists about 130,000 clones, 45% to 65% seen once, with 3.5% to 5% in the top ten. The source was CD4+ T cells sorted from blood, collected at week 0. Receptors were obtained from a human donor with alopecia areata.

The J gene is TRBJ2-2, the V gene TRBV7-8; D might be TRBD2 (5 bases). Trimming left V 2 bases short and J 4 bases short, with 11 bases between. Looked up from germline, CDR1 is SGHVS and CDR2 is FQNEAQ. The length of the CDR3 is 15 residues. The CDR3: CASSLLGSGTGELFF. CDR3 in DNA: TGTGCCAGCAGCTTATTAGGGAGCGGCACCGGGGAGCTGTTTTTT.

This chain uses TRBV5-6 with TRBJ2-1, with 8 bases fitting TRBD2. Germline CDR1 reads SGHDT; CDR2 reads YYEEEE. The ends lost 7 bases at V and 4 bases at J; junction bases unmatched: 10. This CDR3 region has 15 residues. For the CDR3, the DNA is TGTGCCAGCGCTTATAGGGGACTAGAGTACAATGAGCAGTTCTTC. Its protein is CASAYRGLEYNEQFF. The whole variable domain, remainder taken from reference TRBV5-6 and TRBJ2-1, is DAGVTQSPTHLIKTRGQQVTLRCSPKSGHDTVSWYQQALGQGPQFIFQYYEEEERQRGNFPDRFSGHQFPNYSSELNVNALLLGDSALYLCASAYRGLEYNEQFFGPGTRLTVL.

This clone was seen more than once but under ten times. The V call is TRBV7-2, the J call TRBJ2-2; no definite D call. The V end was cut by 2 bases, the J end by 6 bases, with 10 bases between. CDR1 is SGHTA, CDR2 FQGNSA, per germline. This CDR3 region has 14 residues. CDR3: CASSLLRAPGELFF. The CDR3, as DNA: TGTGCCAGCAGCTTATTGCGAGCCCCCGGGGAGCTGTTTTTT.

This clone has a handful of counts. The rearrangement uses TRBV6-6 and TRBJ2-5, with D perhaps matching TRBD2 (5 bases). The germline CDR1 and CDR2 sequences are MNHNY and SVGAGI (reference sequence). Trimming shortened V by 6 bases and J by 3 bases, and 14 bases separated the two germline ends. The CDR3 totals 14 residues. This CDR3 is CASSPSLAEETQYF. The CDR3 nucleotides are TGTGCCAGCAGCCCTAGCTTGGCGGAAGAGACCCAGTACTTC.

This clone is a singleton in its sample. This sequence joins TRBV4-3 and TRBJ1-2; 7 bases fit TRBD1. The CDR3 has 13 amino acids. V lost 0 bases to trimming and J lost 8 bases; unmatched junction nucleotides: 3. Germline V lookup: CDR1 LGHNA, CDR2 YSLEER. CDR3 bases: TGCGCCAGCAGCCAAGACAGGGGGGACGGCTACACCTTC. It codes for CASSQDRGDGYTF.

A few counts support this clone. The chain is built from TRBV5-1 and TRBJ1-2; D not resolved. Between the trimmed V and J ends, which lost 1 base and 7 bases, there was a span of 17 bases. The germline V gene encodes CDR1 SGHRS and CDR2 YFSETQ. This CDR3 has 15 residues. The CDR3 sequence is CASSLSDGGIGGYTF. CDR3 nucleotides: TGCGCCAGCAGCTTGTCGGACGGAGGCATCGGTGGCTACACCTTC.

There are a few counts of this clone. The chain couples TRBV4-1 to TRBJ2-6; no clear D gene. Germline V gene data show CDR1 as MGHRA and CDR2 as YSYEKL. This CDR3 is 16 amino acids long. V shed 0 bases and J shed 4 bases, with 10 bases lying between them. The CDR3 sequence is CASSQDPGAGANVLTF. Here the CDR3 DNA reads TGCGCCAGCAGCCAAGATCCGGGCGCCGGGGCCAACGTCCTGACTTTC.

In its sample, this clone was seen a few times. J is TRBJ2-7 and V is TRBV19; 8 positions agree with TRBD1. J gave up 3 bases and V 6 bases, and 7 bases lay outside the gene matches. The length of the CDR3 is 14 residues. Germline V gene lookup returns CDR1 LNHDA and CDR2 SQIVND (reference sequence). This chain's CDR3 is CASSPGQAYYEQYF. In DNA, the CDR3 is TGTGCCAGTAGCCCGGGACAGGCATACTACGAGCAGTACTTC.

J is TRBJ1-1 and V is TRBV14; 10 bases line up with TRBD1. CDR3 length: 13 amino acids. CDR1 and CDR2 from the germline V gene are SGHDN and FVKESK. With V trimmed by 4 bases and J by 11 bases, 7 bases remained unmatched. CDR3 protein: CASSPQPGQGAFF. CDR3 DNA sequence: TGTGCCAGCAGCCCCCAACCGGGACAGGGGGCTTTCTTT.

The J gene is TRBJ2-5, the V gene TRBV2, with D perhaps given as TRBD1 or TRBD2 (5 bases each). Germline V gene sequence: CDR1 SNHLY, CDR2 FYNNEI. The CDR3 covers 14 residues. The V and J ends lost 5 bases and 1 base respectively, with 11 bases between them. CDR3 sequence (DNA): TGTGCCAGCAGTTGGGACGTGAGCCAAGAGACCCAGTACTTC. Protein: CASSWDVSQETQYF.

Remarks on this clone: An end of the junction does not agree with germline; a read error may underlie this. The chain employs TRBV27 and TRBJ2-7, with D possibly matching TRBD1 (6 bases). The V gene's germline CDR1 is MNHEY and CDR2 SMNVEV (reference sequence). The CDR3 is 16 amino acids. CDR3 sequence: CASSLSRAGALYEQYF. The CDR3 coding sequence is TGTGCCAGCAGTCTATCCCGGGCAGGGGCTTTGTACGAGCAGTACTTC.

This chain connects TRBV5-5 to TRBJ2-7; D call uncertain. Deletions cut 1 base from V and 0 bases from J, with 8 bases between. The germline CDR1 and CDR2 sequences are SGHKS and YYEKEE (reference sequence). The CDR3 contains 14 residues. CDR3: CASSLTDDSYEQYF. Written as DNA, the CDR3 is TGTGCCAGCAGCTTGACTGATGACTCCTACGAGCAGTACTTC.

The V gene is TRBV19, the J gene TRBJ2-2; perhaps TRBD2 as D (5 bases). CDR3 length equals 13 residues. V was pared by 7 bases and J by 7 bases, with 13 bases between. The germline V gene has CDR1 LNHDA and CDR2 SQIVND (reference sequence). The CDR3 nucleotides are TGTGCCAGTACCCAACGAGGGTACGGGGAGCTGTTTTTT. Its protein is CASTQRGYGELFF.